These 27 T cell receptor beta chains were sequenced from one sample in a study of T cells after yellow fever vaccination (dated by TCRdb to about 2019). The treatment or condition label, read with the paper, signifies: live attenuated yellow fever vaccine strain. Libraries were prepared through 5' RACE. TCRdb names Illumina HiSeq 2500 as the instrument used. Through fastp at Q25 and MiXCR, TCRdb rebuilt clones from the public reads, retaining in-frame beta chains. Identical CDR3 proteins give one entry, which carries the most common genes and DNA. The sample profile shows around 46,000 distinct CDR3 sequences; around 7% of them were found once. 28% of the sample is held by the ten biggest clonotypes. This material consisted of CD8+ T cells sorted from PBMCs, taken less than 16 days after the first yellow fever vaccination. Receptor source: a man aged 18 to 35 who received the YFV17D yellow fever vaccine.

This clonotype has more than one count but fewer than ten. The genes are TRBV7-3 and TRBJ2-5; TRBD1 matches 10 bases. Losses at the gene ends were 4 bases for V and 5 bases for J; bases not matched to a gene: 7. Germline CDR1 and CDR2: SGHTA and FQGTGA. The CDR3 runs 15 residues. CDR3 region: CASSSSGTGEETQYF. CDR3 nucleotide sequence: TGTGCCAGCAGCTCCTCCGGGACAGGGGAGGAGACCCAGTACTTC.

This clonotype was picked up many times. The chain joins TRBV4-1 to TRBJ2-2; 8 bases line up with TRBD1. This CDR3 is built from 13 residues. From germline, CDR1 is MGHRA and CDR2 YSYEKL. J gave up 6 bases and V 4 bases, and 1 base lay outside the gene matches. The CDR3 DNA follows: TGCGCCAGCAGCCGACAGGGGCCCGGGGAGCTGTTTTTT. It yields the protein CASSRQGPGELFF.

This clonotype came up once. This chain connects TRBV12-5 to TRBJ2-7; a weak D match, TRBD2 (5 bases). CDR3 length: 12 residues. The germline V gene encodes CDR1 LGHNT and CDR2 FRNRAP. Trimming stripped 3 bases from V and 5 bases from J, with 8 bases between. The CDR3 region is CASGFEGNEQYF. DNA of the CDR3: TGTGCTAGTGGTTTTGAGGGCAACGAGCAGTACTTC.

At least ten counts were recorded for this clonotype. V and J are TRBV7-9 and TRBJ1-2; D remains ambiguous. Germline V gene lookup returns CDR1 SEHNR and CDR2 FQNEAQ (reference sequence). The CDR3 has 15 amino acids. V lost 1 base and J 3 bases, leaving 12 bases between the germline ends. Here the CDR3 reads CASSLVSIADYGYTF. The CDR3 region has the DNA TGTGCCAGCAGCTTAGTCTCGATAGCGGACTATGGCTACACCTTC.

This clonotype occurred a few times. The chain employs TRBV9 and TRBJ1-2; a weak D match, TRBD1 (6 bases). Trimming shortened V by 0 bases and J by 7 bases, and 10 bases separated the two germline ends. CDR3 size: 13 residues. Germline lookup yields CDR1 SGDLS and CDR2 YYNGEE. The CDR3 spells CASSVGGLGGYTF. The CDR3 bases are TGTGCCAGCAGCGTAGGGGGGCTCGGTGGCTACACCTTC.

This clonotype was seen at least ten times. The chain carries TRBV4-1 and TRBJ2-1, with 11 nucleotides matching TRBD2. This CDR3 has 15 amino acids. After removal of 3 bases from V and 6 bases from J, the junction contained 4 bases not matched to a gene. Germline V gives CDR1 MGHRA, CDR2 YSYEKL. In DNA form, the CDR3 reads TGCGCCAGCAGCCATCCCGGGACTAGCGGCAATGAGCAGTTCTTC. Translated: CASSHPGTSGNEQFF.

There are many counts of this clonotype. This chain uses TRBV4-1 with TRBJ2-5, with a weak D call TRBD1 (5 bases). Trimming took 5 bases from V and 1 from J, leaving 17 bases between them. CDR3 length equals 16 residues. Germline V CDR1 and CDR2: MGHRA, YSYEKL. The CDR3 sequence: CASSTRQQAVQETQYF. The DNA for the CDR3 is TGCGCCAGCAGCACCCGACAGCAAGCCGTCCAAGAGACCCAGTACTTC.

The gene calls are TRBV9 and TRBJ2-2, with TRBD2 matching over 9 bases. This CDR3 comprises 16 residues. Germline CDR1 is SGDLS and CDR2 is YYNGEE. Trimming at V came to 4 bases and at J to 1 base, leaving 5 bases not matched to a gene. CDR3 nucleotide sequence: TGTGCCAGCAGCAGATTAGCGGGGGAGAACACCGGGGAGCTGTTTTTT. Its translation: CASSRLAGENTGELFF.

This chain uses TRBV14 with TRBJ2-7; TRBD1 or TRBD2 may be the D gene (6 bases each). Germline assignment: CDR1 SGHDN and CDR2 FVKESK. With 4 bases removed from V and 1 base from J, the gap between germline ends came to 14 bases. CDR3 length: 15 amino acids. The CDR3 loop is CASSPKVGGSYEQYF. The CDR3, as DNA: TGTGCCAGCAGCCCCAAGGTAGGGGGGTCCTACGAGCAGTACTTC.

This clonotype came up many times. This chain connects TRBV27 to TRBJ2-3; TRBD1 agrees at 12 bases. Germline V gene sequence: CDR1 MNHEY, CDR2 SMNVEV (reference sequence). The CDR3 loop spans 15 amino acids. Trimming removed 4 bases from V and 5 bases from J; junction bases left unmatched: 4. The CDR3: CASSSGTGGVDTQYF. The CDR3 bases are TGTGCCAGCAGTTCGGGGACAGGGGGCGTAGATACGCAGTATTTT.

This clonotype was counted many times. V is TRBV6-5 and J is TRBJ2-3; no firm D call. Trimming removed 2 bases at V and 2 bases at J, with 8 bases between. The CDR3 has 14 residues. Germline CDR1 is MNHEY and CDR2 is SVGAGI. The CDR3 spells CASSYVAATDTQYF. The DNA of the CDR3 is TGTGCCAGCAGTTACGTGGCCGCCACAGATACGCAGTATTTT.

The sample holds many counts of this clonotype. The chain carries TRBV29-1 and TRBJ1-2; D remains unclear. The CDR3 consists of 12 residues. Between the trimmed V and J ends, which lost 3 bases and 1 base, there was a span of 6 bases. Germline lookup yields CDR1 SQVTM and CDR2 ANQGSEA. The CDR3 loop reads CSVEASNYGYTF. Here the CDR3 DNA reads TGCAGCGTTGAGGCCAGTAACTATGGCTACACCTTC.

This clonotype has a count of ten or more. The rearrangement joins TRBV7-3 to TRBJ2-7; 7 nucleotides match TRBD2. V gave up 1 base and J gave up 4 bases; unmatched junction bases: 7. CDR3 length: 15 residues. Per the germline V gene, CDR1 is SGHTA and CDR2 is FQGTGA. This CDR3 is CASSLRRPGGYEQYF. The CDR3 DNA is TGTGCCAGCAGCTTAAGACGCCCCGGGGGGTACGAGCAGTACTTC. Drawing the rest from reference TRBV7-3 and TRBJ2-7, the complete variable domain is GAGVSQTPSNKVTEKGKYVELRCDPISGHTALYWYRQSLGQGPEFLIYFQGTGAADDSGLPNDRFFAVRPEGSVSTLKIQRTERGDSAVYLCASSLRRPGGYEQYFGPGTRLTVT.

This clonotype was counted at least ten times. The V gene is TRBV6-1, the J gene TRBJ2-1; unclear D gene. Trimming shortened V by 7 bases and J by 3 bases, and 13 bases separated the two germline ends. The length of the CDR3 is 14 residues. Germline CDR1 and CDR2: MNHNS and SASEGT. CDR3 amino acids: CASTRTLNYNEQFF. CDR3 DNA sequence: TGTGCCAGCACCCGGACCCTCAACTACAATGAGCAGTTCTTC.

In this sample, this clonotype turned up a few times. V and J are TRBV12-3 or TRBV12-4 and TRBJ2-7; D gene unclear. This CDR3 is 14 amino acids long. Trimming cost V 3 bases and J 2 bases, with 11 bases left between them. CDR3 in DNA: TGTGCCAGCAGTTTCTCGGACGGAGCCTACGAGCAGTACTTC. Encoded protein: CASSFSDGAYEQYF.

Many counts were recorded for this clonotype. Here the CDR3 DNA reads TGTGCCATCAGTGACATCCAGGACCCTGGCTACGAGCAGTACTTC. It codes for CAISDIQDPGYEQYF. The genes are TRBV10-3 and TRBJ2-7; D is ambiguous. V was cut by 3 bases and J by 3 bases, with 15 bases left in between. Germline V gene data show CDR1 as ENHRY and CDR2 as SYGVKD. The CDR3 is 15 amino acids.

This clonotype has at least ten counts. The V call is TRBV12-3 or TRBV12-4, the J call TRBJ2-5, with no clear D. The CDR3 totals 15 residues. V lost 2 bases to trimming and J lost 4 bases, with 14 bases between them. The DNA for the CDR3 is TGTGCCAGCAGTTTAAACACAGTCGTCAGAGAGACCCAGTACTTC. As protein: CASSLNTVVRETQYF.

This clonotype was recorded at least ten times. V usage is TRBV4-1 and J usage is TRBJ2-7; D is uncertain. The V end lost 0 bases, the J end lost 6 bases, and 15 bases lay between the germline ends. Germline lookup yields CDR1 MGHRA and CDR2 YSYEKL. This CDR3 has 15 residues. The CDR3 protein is CASSQDLMGFAEQYV. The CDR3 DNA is TGCGCCAGCAGCCAAGATCTGATGGGGTTCGCCGAGCAGTACGTC.

CDR3 nucleotide sequence: TGCAGCGTTCGGACTAGCGGGGGGGCCTACGAGCAGTACTTC. It encodes CSVRTSGGAYEQYF. This chain uses TRBV29-1 with TRBJ2-7; 15 positions match TRBD2. The CDR3 runs 14 residues. J was trimmed by 2 bases and V by 5 bases; bases with no gene match: 1. CDR1 and CDR2 from the germline V gene are SQVTM and ANQGSEA.

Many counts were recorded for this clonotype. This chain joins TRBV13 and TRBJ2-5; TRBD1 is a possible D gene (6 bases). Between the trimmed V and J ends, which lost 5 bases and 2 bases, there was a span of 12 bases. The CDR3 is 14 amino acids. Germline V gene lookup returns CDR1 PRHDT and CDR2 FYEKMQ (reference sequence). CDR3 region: CASSERGGQETQYF. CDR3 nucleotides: TGTGCCAGCAGCGAGAGAGGGGGACAAGAGACCCAGTACTTC.

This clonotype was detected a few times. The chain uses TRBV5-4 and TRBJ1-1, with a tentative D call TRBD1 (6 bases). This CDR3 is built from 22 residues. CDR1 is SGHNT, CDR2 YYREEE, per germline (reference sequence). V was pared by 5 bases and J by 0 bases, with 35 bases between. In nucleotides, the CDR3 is TGTGCCAGCAGGTTGCGGGTACTAAAGCAAGGCCCGGACAGAAGTATGAACACTGAAGCTTTCTTT. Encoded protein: CASRLRVLKQGPDRSMNTEAFF.

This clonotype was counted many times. Written as DNA, the CDR3 is TGTGCCAGCGCTTCCCCCAGTTACGGGAGCCCCTACGAGCAGTACTTC. Amino acids: CASASPSYGSPYEQYF. This rearrangement joins TRBV12-3 or TRBV12-4 to TRBJ2-7; D might be TRBD2 (6 bases). This CDR3 is built from 16 residues. V shed 8 bases and J shed 2 bases, with 22 bases lying between them.

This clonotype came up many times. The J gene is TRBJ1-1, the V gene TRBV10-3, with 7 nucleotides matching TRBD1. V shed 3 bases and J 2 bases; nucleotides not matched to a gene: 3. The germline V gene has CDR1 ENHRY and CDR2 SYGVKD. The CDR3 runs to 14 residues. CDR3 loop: CAISDDRDNTEAFF. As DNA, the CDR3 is TGTGCCATCAGTGATGACAGGGACAACACTGAAGCTTTCTTT.

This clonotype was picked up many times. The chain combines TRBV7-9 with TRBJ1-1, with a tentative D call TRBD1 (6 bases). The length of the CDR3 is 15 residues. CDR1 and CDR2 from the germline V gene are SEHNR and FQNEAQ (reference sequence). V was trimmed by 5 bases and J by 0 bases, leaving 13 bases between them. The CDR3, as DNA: TGTGCCAGCAGCCCGGGTACAGGGCTGAACACTGAAGCTTTCTTT. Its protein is CASSPGTGLNTEAFF.

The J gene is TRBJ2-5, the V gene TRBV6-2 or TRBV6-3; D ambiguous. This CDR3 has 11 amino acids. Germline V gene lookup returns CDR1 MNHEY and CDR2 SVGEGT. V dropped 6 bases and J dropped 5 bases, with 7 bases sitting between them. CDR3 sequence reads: CASSRVETQYF. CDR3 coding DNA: TGTGCCAGCAGCCGGGTGGAGACCCAGTACTTC.

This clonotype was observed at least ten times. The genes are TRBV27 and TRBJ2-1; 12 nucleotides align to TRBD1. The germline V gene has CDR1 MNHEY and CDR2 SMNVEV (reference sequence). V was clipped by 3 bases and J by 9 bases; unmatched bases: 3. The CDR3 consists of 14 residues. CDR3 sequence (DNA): TGTGCCAGCAGTTTTGGGACAGGGGGCCCTGAGCAGTTCTTC. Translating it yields CASSFGTGGPEQFF.

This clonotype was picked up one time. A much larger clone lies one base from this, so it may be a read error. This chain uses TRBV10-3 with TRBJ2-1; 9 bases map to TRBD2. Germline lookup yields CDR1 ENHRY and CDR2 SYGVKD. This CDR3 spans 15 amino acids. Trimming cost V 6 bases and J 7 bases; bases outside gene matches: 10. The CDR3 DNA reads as TGTGCCATCAGGACTCGCGGGGGGGCCGGTAATGAGCAGTTCTTC. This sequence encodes CAIRTRGGAGNEQFF.